The rows below give T cell receptor beta chains drawn from one sample of a study of CD8+ T cells in alopecia areata. The assay was immunoSEQ multiplex PCR, and TCRdb's table has in-frame clones only and misses some. This repertoire shows more than 95,000 clones, 45% to 50% found once; its top ten account for approximately 10%. The sequenced sample consisted of NKG2D-low CD8+ T cells sorted from blood. The receptors were sampled from a human donor with alopecia areata. CDR3s leave out the opening cysteine and the closing phenylalanine or tryptophan. A D gene is named only where the DNA matches it firmly.

>-|TRBV9|TRBJ2-2
ASSAAGGTGELF
>TRBD1|TRBV29-1|TRBJ2-7
SGSGGQNYEQY
>-|TRBV27|TRBJ1-6
ASSLWQGNSPLH
>-|TRBV29-1|TRBJ1-5
SVVMGSNQPQH
>-|TRBV9|TRBJ2-7
ASSPRTRVHEQY
>-|TRBV5-1|TRBJ2-7
ASSFTRSYEQY
>-|TRBV27|TRBJ2-1
ASSLLASSYNEQF
>TRBD1|TRBV29-1|TRBJ2-1
SVSRGEQF
>-|TRBV28|TRBJ2-3
ASSLEGRSTDTQY
>-|TRBV29-1|TRBJ2-1
SVGGNEQF
>TRBD1|TRBV29-1|TRBJ2-4
SVRTGLAKNIQY
>TRBD1|TRBV29-1|TRBJ1-2
SVKGQGANGYT
>-|TRBV13|TRBJ2-3
ASSLTGDTQY
>-|TRBV29-1|TRBJ2-7
SVETEAYEQY
>-|TRBV14|TRBJ1-2
ASSQDGGFYYT
>-|TRBV6-6|TRBJ2-2
ASSYSSGSGELF
>TRBD2|TRBV9|TRBJ2-7
ASSVSGGRAAHEQY
>-|TRBV29-1|TRBJ2-2
SVEGSTIGGTGELF
>-|TRBV7-8|TRBJ2-7
ASSIGPTGEQY
>TRBD1|TRBV29-1|TRBJ1-1
SGAYQGGTEAF
>-|TRBV14|TRBJ2-7
ASSQGPGTHEQY
>-|TRBV28|TRBJ2-6
ASTDGPSSGANVLT
>TRBD1|TRBV28|TRBJ2-7
ASSPPGQGDFYEQY
>-|TRBV29-1|TRBJ2-7
SVVDSYEQY
>-|TRBV29-1|TRBJ1-4
SVEDGTGEKLF
>-|TRBV29-1|TRBJ2-7
SVEGMADSPSYEQY
>-|TRBV2|TRBJ2-3
ASIAGRDTQY
>-|TRBV28|TRBJ2-3
ASSWGGDTQY
>-|TRBV29-1|TRBJ2-6
SVEVDSTGANVLT
>TRBD1|TRBV9|TRBJ1-2
ASGGQVSYGYT
>-|TRBV29-1|TRBJ2-3
SGTGVQGVITDTQY
>-|TRBV28|TRBJ1-1
ASSGLRNTEAF
>-|TRBV29-1|TRBJ2-5
SVWTAGQETQY
>-|TRBV9|TRBJ1-1
ASSVVGGNTEAF
>-|TRBV29-1|TRBJ1-2
SVDEGIRGPYGYT
>-|TRBV27|TRBJ2-7
ASSNNYEQY
>-|TRBV6-5|TRBJ2-2
ASTIDGFAGELF